The entry that follows covers one T cell receptor (beta chain) sequence. Per the germline V gene, CDR1 is SGHKS and CDR2 is YYEKEE (reference sequence). Between the trimmed V and J ends, which lost 0 bases and 4 bases, there was a span of 11 bases. The CDR3 sequence is 15 residues long. These data originate in a study of Ad26.COV2.S vaccination and SARS-CoV-2 variants. Treatment of the sample: roughly 20 received Ad26.COV2.S at low or high dose, single or two shots; about 5 received placebo; per-sample allocation not given. Sampling was done on day 63 after the first vaccine or placebo injection. Only in-frame clones appear in the TCRdb table, and some are missing; sequencing was by immunoSEQ multiplex PCR. The sample lists approximately 480,000 clones; roughly nine tenths were seen once.

The receptor's source is a person between 18 and 60 years old who received the Ad26.COV2.S COVID-19 vaccine or a placebo. Sequencing used peripheral blood, obtained in a trial of Ad26.COV2.S vaccine versus placebo. V is TRBV5-5 and J is TRBJ2-1; a weak D match, TRBD1 (6 bases). CDR3 bases: TGTGCCAGCAGCTTGGGGGGGCCCTGGTACAATGAGCAGTTCTTC. It translates to CASSLGGPWYNEQFF.